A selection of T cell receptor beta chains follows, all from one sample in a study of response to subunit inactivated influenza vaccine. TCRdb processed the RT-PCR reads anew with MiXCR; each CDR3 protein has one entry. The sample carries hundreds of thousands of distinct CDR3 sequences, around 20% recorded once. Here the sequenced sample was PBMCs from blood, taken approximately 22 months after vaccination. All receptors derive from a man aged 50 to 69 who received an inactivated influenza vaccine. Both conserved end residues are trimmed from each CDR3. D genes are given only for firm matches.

cdr3_aa: ASSLKQAQY
v_call: TRBV28
j_call: TRBJ2-7
d_call: .

cdr3_aa: ASSVAVSFYEQY
v_call: TRBV7-2
j_call: TRBJ2-7
d_call: .

cdr3_aa: ASSVGPARETQY
v_call: TRBV9
j_call: TRBJ2-5
d_call: .

cdr3_aa: ARSRRSSRDREGKNTEAF
v_call: TRBV4-2
j_call: TRBJ1-1
d_call: TRBD1

cdr3_aa: ASSPLGSRETQY
v_call: TRBV14
j_call: TRBJ2-5
d_call: .

cdr3_aa: SAPIDRGVAKNIQY
v_call: TRBV20-1
j_call: TRBJ2-4
d_call: TRBD1

cdr3_aa: ASSLGSRTGEGSAF
v_call: TRBV7-9
j_call: TRBJ1-1
d_call: TRBD1

cdr3_aa: ASSLGSLYGYT
v_call: TRBV7-9
j_call: TRBJ1-2
d_call: .

cdr3_aa: ASSVGQGRSPLH
v_call: TRBV7-2
j_call: TRBJ1-6
d_call: TRBD1

cdr3_aa: ASSLASGRSSYNEQF
v_call: TRBV7-2
j_call: TRBJ2-1
d_call: TRBD2

cdr3_aa: ASSQALTGGFEKLF
v_call: TRBV4-1
j_call: TRBJ1-4
d_call: TRBD1

cdr3_aa: ASRLSIFSDTQY
v_call: TRBV7-2
j_call: TRBJ2-3
d_call: .

cdr3_aa: ASSQDWRANTEAF
v_call: TRBV4-2
j_call: TRBJ1-1
d_call: .

cdr3_aa: ASSLGHESETQY
v_call: TRBV12-3/TRBV12-4
j_call: TRBJ2-5
d_call: .

cdr3_aa: ASSLDGSYEQY
v_call: TRBV5-1
j_call: TRBJ2-7
d_call: .

cdr3_aa: ASSVASESSTDTQY
v_call: TRBV9
j_call: TRBJ2-3
d_call: .

cdr3_aa: ACQGGGEQY
v_call: TRBV11-2
j_call: TRBJ2-7
d_call: TRBD1

cdr3_aa: ASSWGQGYNEQF
v_call: TRBV7-9
j_call: TRBJ2-1
d_call: TRBD1

cdr3_aa: ASGGFLDNEQF
v_call: TRBV2
j_call: TRBJ2-1
d_call: .

cdr3_aa: ASSVQAGELF
v_call: TRBV9
j_call: TRBJ2-2
d_call: .

cdr3_aa: ASSLQTGTGNQPQH
v_call: TRBV7-2
j_call: TRBJ1-5
d_call: TRBD1

cdr3_aa: ASSLKRGELTYNEQF
v_call: TRBV12-3/TRBV12-4
j_call: TRBJ2-1
d_call: TRBD2

cdr3_aa: ASSYSIIASGDYKTQY
v_call: TRBV6-2/TRBV6-3
j_call: TRBJ2-5
d_call: TRBD2

cdr3_aa: ASSQESTRDLSFNSPLH
v_call: TRBV4-1
j_call: TRBJ1-6
d_call: .

cdr3_aa: ASSLEAGANTGELF
v_call: TRBV5-5
j_call: TRBJ2-2
d_call: .

cdr3_aa: SARDGKRPSTYEQY
v_call: TRBV20-1
j_call: TRBJ2-7
d_call: .

cdr3_aa: ASSQDEGPLSGANVLT
v_call: TRBV4-3
j_call: TRBJ2-6
d_call: .

cdr3_aa: ASSLTPGRETQY
v_call: TRBV5-5
j_call: TRBJ2-5
d_call: .

cdr3_aa: AISDQGGHNEQF
v_call: TRBV10-3
j_call: TRBJ2-1
d_call: .

cdr3_aa: ASSGGASGELF
v_call: TRBV7-9
j_call: TRBJ2-2
d_call: .

cdr3_aa: ASSFLMRGEKLF
v_call: TRBV12-3/TRBV12-4
j_call: TRBJ1-4
d_call: .

cdr3_aa: SGNRGQGVNTQY
v_call: TRBV29-1
j_call: TRBJ2-3
d_call: TRBD1

cdr3_aa: ASRDDRGRDGYT
v_call: TRBV27
j_call: TRBJ1-2
d_call: TRBD1

cdr3_aa: ASSFRGGASKNIQY
v_call: TRBV12-3/TRBV12-4
j_call: TRBJ2-4
d_call: TRBD2

cdr3_aa: ASARLASYNEQF
v_call: TRBV5-1
j_call: TRBJ2-1
d_call: .

cdr3_aa: SARMRFEQGANTIY
v_call: TRBV20-1
j_call: TRBJ1-3
d_call: TRBD1

cdr3_aa: ASTATLAKNIQY
v_call: TRBV11-2
j_call: TRBJ2-4
d_call: .

cdr3_aa: ASSLPSGKNEQF
v_call: TRBV7-9
j_call: TRBJ2-1
d_call: TRBD2

cdr3_aa: ASSFSSSGANVLT
v_call: TRBV7-2
j_call: TRBJ2-6
d_call: .

cdr3_aa: ASSPDRTNYGYT
v_call: TRBV6-1
j_call: TRBJ1-2
d_call: .

cdr3_aa: ASSLEGREGF
v_call: TRBV7-9
j_call: TRBJ1-1
d_call: .